This entry is about one TCR beta chain. The sample is drawn from a study of blood T cell repertoires in COVID-19. Across the study: The origin of the acute and convalescent COVID-19 samples was the United States, Italy and Spain. The cDNA or gDNA used as material had been derived from T cells, B-cell-depleted T cells, or PBMCs.

Original analysis: From reference gene primer amplification, estimates of nucleated cell counts were derived. Here immunoSEQ multiplex PCR was the method, and the copy in TCRdb shows in-frame clones only, minus some. From that table come the V and J calls and clone size; the DNA was used to work out D and trimming. There are approximately 470,000 clones in the sample; 80% to 90% occur only once, and about 3% lies in the top ten. CDR3 length: 19 amino acids. The germline gives CDR1 MNHEY, CDR2 SVGEGT. The V segment lost 4 bases and the J segment 0 bases; nucleotides outside the gene matches: 17. Input material: peripheral blood. This chain joins TRBV6-2 or TRBV6-3 and TRBJ1-2; 7 positions agree with TRBD1. The clonotype was recovered from a human donor in a cohort sampled during active COVID-19. Here the CDR3 DNA reads TGTGCCAGCAGTTCCTCACGAGGCGACAGGGTCCCAGCTAACTATGGCTACACCTTC. Translation gives CASSSSRGDRVPANYGYTF.